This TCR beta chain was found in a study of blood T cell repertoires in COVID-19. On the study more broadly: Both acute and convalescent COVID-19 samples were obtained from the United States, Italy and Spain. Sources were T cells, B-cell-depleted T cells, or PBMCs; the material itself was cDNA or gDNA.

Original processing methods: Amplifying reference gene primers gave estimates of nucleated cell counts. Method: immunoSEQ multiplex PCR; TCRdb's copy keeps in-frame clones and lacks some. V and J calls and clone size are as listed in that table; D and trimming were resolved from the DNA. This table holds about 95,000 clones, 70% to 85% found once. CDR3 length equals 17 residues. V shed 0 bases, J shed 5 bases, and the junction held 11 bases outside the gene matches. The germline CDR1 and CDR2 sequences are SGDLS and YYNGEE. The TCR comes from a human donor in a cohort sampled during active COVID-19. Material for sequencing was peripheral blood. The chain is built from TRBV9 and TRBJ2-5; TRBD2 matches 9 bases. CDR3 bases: TGTGCCAGCAGCGTAGTGGAGCGGGGGGCCCCCCGGGAGACCCAGTACTTC. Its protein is CASSVVERGAPRETQYF.